These 21 T cell receptor beta chains originate from one sample sequenced in a study of blood T cell repertoires in COVID-19. This table comes from immunoSEQ multiplex PCR, and its TCRdb copy is limited to in-frame clones, with some not included. The table records 62,000 or so clones, 75% to 90% of them present only once. What was sequenced was peripheral blood. The receptors here all came from a man in his fifties or sixties with active COVID-19.

This chain uses TRBV6-5 with TRBJ2-7, with 7 nucleotides matching TRBD1. V was clipped by 6 bases and J by 3 bases; unmatched bases: 8. Germline V gene sequence: CDR1 MNHEY, CDR2 SVGAGI. This CDR3 has 14 amino acids. The CDR3 nucleotides are TGTGCCAGCAGGAGGACAGGAGAGAACTACGAGCAGTACTTC. It is translated as CASRRTGENYEQYF.

This chain uses TRBV6-2 or TRBV6-3 with TRBJ1-1; D call uncertain. The germline gives CDR1 MNHEY, CDR2 SVGEGT. The V end lost 6 bases, the J end lost 1 base, and 15 bases lay between the germline ends. The CDR3 runs to 15 residues. DNA for the CDR3: TGTGCCAGCAGCGATCCGGGGTTCGGGAACACTGAAGCTTTCTTT. Translation: CASSDPGFGNTEAFF.

This chain uses TRBV6-6 with TRBJ1-2; D may be TRBD1 (6 bases). Trimming took off 6 bases at V and 8 bases at J, with 25 bases between the two ends. The CDR3 totals 16 residues. Germline loops: CDR1 MNHNY, CDR2 SVGAGI (reference sequence). CDR3 in DNA: TGTGCCAGCAGCGTATCCGGCAGGGGACCTAAGGGGGGCTACACCTTC. Its protein product is CASSVSGRGPKGGYTF.

The chain is built from TRBV4-1 and TRBJ2-1; D not certain. The CDR3 extends over 15 amino acids. V lost 0 bases, J lost 2 bases, and 8 bases lay in between. Germline-derived CDR1 and CDR2 are MGHRA and YSYEKL. Here the CDR3 reads CASSQDRFTYNEQFF. CDR3 nucleotides: TGCGCCAGCAGCCAAGATCGGTTCACCTACAATGAGCAGTTCTTC.

V gene TRBV19 combines with J gene TRBJ2-1; 8 bases are a match to TRBD1. From germline, CDR1 is LNHDA and CDR2 SQIVND (reference sequence). Trimming removed 8 bases from V and 3 bases from J; junction bases left unmatched: 9. This CDR3 has 15 residues. The CDR3 region is CASGAGGANYNEQFF. The CDR3 bases are TGTGCCAGTGGGGCAGGGGGCGCCAACTACAATGAGCAGTTCTTC.

The rearrangement joins TRBV5-8 to TRBJ2-1; TRBD1 matches at 9 bases. CDR1 SGHTS and CDR2 YDEGEE come from the germline V gene. The CDR3 sequence is 15 residues long. J lost 4 bases, V lost 4 bases, and 6 bases had no gene match. This CDR3 reads CASSLGTGPYNEQFF. DNA of the CDR3: TGTGCCAGCAGCCTGGGGACAGGGCCGTACAATGAGCAGTTCTTC.

In this sample, this clone turned up a few times. The chain uses TRBV2 and TRBJ2-1; 14 positions match TRBD2. V shed 6 bases, J shed 11 bases, and the junction held 6 bases outside the gene matches. The CDR3 loop spans 14 amino acids. The germline CDR1 and CDR2 sequences are SNHLY and FYNNEI. This chain's CDR3 is CASSPGLAGGQQFF. The CDR3 DNA follows: TGTGCCAGCAGCCCAGGACTAGCGGGGGGTCAGCAGTTCTTC.

This sequence joins TRBV12-5 and TRBJ1-5, with 9 bases identical to TRBD1. The CDR3 loop spans 15 amino acids. Germline V gene lookup returns CDR1 LGHNT and CDR2 FRNRAP. J lost 7 bases, V lost 1 base, and 5 bases had no gene match. As DNA, the CDR3 is TGTGCTAGTGGTTTGGGGGACAGGGTAAAACAGCCCCAGCATTTT. Its translation: CASGLGDRVKQPQHF.

This clone came up once. The genes are TRBV4-3 and TRBJ1-1, with D perhaps TRBD1 (6 bases). The V and J ends lost 1 base and 8 bases respectively, with 11 bases between them. Looked up from germline, CDR1 is LGHNA and CDR2 is YSLEER. This CDR3 spans 13 amino acids. CDR3 in DNA: TGCGCCAGCAGCCAAGTTCGACAGGCGGAAGCTTTCTTT. Translation gives CASSQVRQAEAFF.

The CDR3 sequence is CASSVTSGSSYNEQFF. CDR3 nucleotides: TGCGCCAGCAGTGTGACTAGCGGCAGCTCCTACAATGAGCAGTTCTTC. V and J are TRBV5-1 and TRBJ2-1, with 9 nucleotides matching TRBD2. The CDR3 has 16 amino acids. Germline trimming cut 5 bases from V and 0 bases from J; bases unmatched to any gene: 6. The germline CDR1 and CDR2 sequences are SGHRS and YFSETQ.

J is TRBJ1-2 and V is TRBV10-3, with a possible D match to TRBD1 (5 bases). V dropped 5 bases and J dropped 4 bases, with 11 bases sitting between them. The CDR3 runs 13 residues. Germline CDR1 ENHRY, CDR2 SYGVKD. CDR3 protein: CAISTRQFYGYTF. In DNA, the CDR3 is TGTGCCATCAGTACGAGACAGTTCTATGGCTACACCTTC.

The rearrangement joins TRBV18 to TRBJ1-2; 7 bases align to TRBD1. With 6 bases clipped from V and 5 bases from J, the junction kept 15 bases outside the gene matches. Germline CDR1 reads KGHSH; CDR2 reads LQKENI. The CDR3 length is 16 residues. This CDR3 reads CASSPTRKGAGYGYTF. The CDR3 DNA sequence: TGTGCCAGCTCTCCTACACGGAAGGGGGCTGGTTATGGCTACACCTTC.

A single count supports this clone. The rearrangement joins TRBV12-3 or TRBV12-4 to TRBJ2-2; D ambiguous. V was trimmed by 7 bases and J by 0 bases, leaving 3 bases between them. This CDR3 has 12 amino acids. The CDR3 here is CASTANTGELFF. The CDR3 coding sequence is TGTGCCAGCACGGCGAACACCGGGGAGCTGTTTTTT.

This chain links TRBV6-6 with TRBJ2-5; D possibly corresponds to TRBD1 (6 bases). CDR1 is MNHNY and CDR2 is SVGAGI in the germline V gene (reference sequence). This CDR3 comprises 13 residues. V shed 5 bases and J shed 9 bases, with 16 bases lying between them. In DNA, the CDR3 is TGTGCCAGCAGTCCTAACAGGGAATTGGCCCAGTACTTC. It translates to CASSPNRELAQYF.

The chain carries TRBV29-1 and TRBJ2-6; D is ambiguous. V was pared by 4 bases and J by 4 bases, with 11 bases between. CDR1 and CDR2 (germline): SQVTM, ANQGSEA. The CDR3 runs to 14 residues. CDR3 DNA: TGCAGCGTTGGGTCGGCGGCAGGGGCCAACGTCCTGACTTTC. As protein: CSVGSAAGANVLTF.

This chain connects TRBV29-1 to TRBJ2-3, with 8 bases lining up with TRBD2. There are 14 residues in the CDR3. Germline CDR1 reads SQVTM; CDR2 reads ANQGSEA. Germline trimming cut 6 bases from V and 5 bases from J; bases unmatched to any gene: 10. CDR3 nucleotide sequence: TGCAGCGTAGCCGGGACTAGGCTGGGAGATACGCAGTATTTT. Translated: CSVAGTRLGDTQYF.

The genes are TRBV5-4 and TRBJ2-5; 9 bases are shared with TRBD2. Trimming cost V 0 bases and J 1 base; bases outside gene matches: 7. The CDR3 sequence is 17 residues long. Germline V gene lookup returns CDR1 SGHNT and CDR2 YYREEE (reference sequence). CDR3 sequence reads: CASSLGPSGGFQETQYF. In DNA form, the CDR3 reads TGTGCCAGCAGCTTGGGTCCCAGCGGGGGGTTCCAAGAGACCCAGTACTTC.

DNA of the CDR3: TGTGCCAGCAGCGCGCCCGGACAGCCCTCCTACAATGAGCAGTTCTTC. Protein sequence: CASSAPGQPSYNEQFF. The J gene is TRBJ2-1, the V gene TRBV9; TRBD1 might be the D (6 bases). Germline loops: CDR1 SGDLS, CDR2 YYNGEE. The CDR3 totals 16 residues. Trimming shortened V by 3 bases and J by 0 bases, and 13 bases separated the two germline ends.

This clone showed up just once. This chain links TRBV9 with TRBJ2-3; 10 bases line up with TRBD1. Germline V CDR1 and CDR2: SGDLS, YYNGEE. J lost 5 bases, V lost 1 base, and 7 bases had no gene match. The CDR3 consists of 16 residues. The CDR3: CASSVYGQGVLDTQYF. The CDR3, as DNA: TGTGCCAGCAGCGTATATGGACAGGGGGTTTTAGATACGCAGTATTTT.

This chain connects TRBV3-1 (or the pseudogene TRBV3-2) to TRBJ1-2; D may be TRBD1 (6 bases). The CDR3 totals 14 residues. Trimming left V 3 bases short and J 8 bases short, with 16 bases between. CDR1 and CDR2 from the germline V gene are LGHDT and YNNKEL (reference sequence). CDR3 region: CASSQGARVRGYTF. The CDR3 nucleotides read TGTGCCAGCAGCCAGGGGGCCCGTGTACGGGGCTACACCTTC.

The V gene is TRBV11-2, the J gene TRBJ2-7; a weak D match, TRBD1 (6 bases). Germline-derived CDR1 and CDR2 are SGHAT and FQNNGV. Trimming took off 6 bases at V and 3 bases at J, with 12 bases between the two ends. This CDR3 is 13 amino acids long. The CDR3: CASRPTGFYEQYF. Written as DNA, the CDR3 is TGTGCCAGCAGGCCAACAGGGTTCTACGAGCAGTACTTC.